The sequence of this TCR beta chain was determined in a study of control samples from healthy donors and cancer patients. This CDR3 has 14 amino acids. Germline V gene data show CDR1 as LGHNA and CDR2 as YNFKEQ. Trimming at V came to 4 bases and at J to 1 base, leaving 0 bases not matched to a gene. Sequenced by immunoSEQ multiplex PCR; TCRdb stores in-frame clones only, minus some. The repertoire holds about 50,000 clones, with about 90% as singletons. This receptor was obtained from a man aged 50 to 60 with head and neck cancer. The sample taken for sequencing was PBMCs. The gene calls are TRBV4-2 and TRBJ2-1; 8 nucleotides match TRBD2. CDR3 amino acids: CASSLAGSYNEQFF. CDR3 in DNA: TGTGCCAGCAGCCTAGCGGGGTCCTACAATGAGCAGTTCTTC.